The present T cell receptor (beta chain) was sequenced within a study of CD8 T cells in Susac syndrome. Study details: Blood was drawn from patients with Susac syndrome. At that point, they were therapy-naive, on corticosteroids, or on intravenous immunoglobulin alone.

An input of about 0.45 to 1 ug of RNA was subjected to reverse transcription using random hexamers. One entry per CDR3 protein results from TCRdb running MiXCR on the immunoSEQ multiplex PCR reads. In the table there are about 240,000 distinct CDR3 sequences, 90% to 96% of which are singletons. With 6 bases removed from V and 5 bases from J, the gap between germline ends came to 17 bases. CDR3 size: 14 residues. Diagnostic criteria for definite or probable disease, in their recently defined form, were met by the patients with Susac syndrome. The sequenced sample consisted of CD4+ T cells from PBMCs. The genes are TRBV12-3 or TRBV12-4 and TRBJ2-7; possible D gene TRBD2, 7 bases. The origin of this receptor is a human donor with Susac syndrome. The CDR3 region has the DNA TGTGCCAGCAGCCGCGTTTCCGGGGGGCACGAGCAGTACTTC. This translates into CASSRVSGGHEQYF.